This is a list of T cell receptor beta chains from one sample in a study of blood T cells in healthy people across ages. TCRdb independently ran MiXCR on the 5' RACE reads; one entry per CDR3 protein. This sample carries roughly 1,800,000 distinct CDR3 sequences, roughly 50% of them seen once, and the ten largest clones take 2.1%. The sequenced sample was blood. Receptors were obtained from a woman aged 40 to 55 in good health. Each CDR3 is given with its conserved first and last residue.

V gene	J gene	CDR3 protein
TRBV7-2	TRBJ2-7	CASSLPGVPAYEQYF
TRBV7-2	TRBJ1-4	CASSFRDGKLFF
TRBV5-6	TRBJ2-3	CASSLNRGGRARTDTQYF
TRBV2	TRBJ2-7	CASSSGTTGYEQYF
TRBV20-1	TRBJ1-6	CSARGAGENSPLHF
TRBV11-2	TRBJ2-7	CASSLGPRSYEQYF
TRBV4-1	TRBJ2-6	CASSQAYSGANVLTF
TRBV28	TRBJ2-7	CASSYRDSEQYF
TRBV4-2	TRBJ2-6	CASSQSEGATYSGANVLTF
TRBV6-2/TRBV6-3	TRBJ1-1	CASSWGSGMNTEAFF
TRBV12-3/TRBV12-4	TRBJ1-6	CASSPYRVQNSPLHF
TRBV15	TRBJ1-2	CATSRGGSNYGYTF
TRBV7-9	TRBJ2-5	CASSNNRVETQYF
TRBV4-3	TRBJ1-6	CASSPGDPYNSPLHF
TRBV20-1	TRBJ2-1	CSASEGQGNNEQFF
TRBV7-9	TRBJ2-1	CASSLGGPLGFF
TRBV6-2/TRBV6-3	TRBJ2-1	CASSYSASRGVYNEQFF
TRBV25-1	TRBJ2-5	CASSERWETQYF
TRBV5-1	TRBJ1-2	CASSPSGWASYGYTF
TRBV24-1	TRBJ2-5	CATSHARAETQYF